One sample yielded the 24 T cell receptor beta chains listed below, sequenced in a study of T cell repertoires in cytomegalovirus infection. TCRdb re-called the reads with MiXCR, one entry per CDR3 protein. Of some 920,000 distinct CDR3 sequences listed, roughly 30% are singletons. Their specific antigens are unknown. The input for sequencing was cultured CD8+ T cells from PBMCs, taken from culture after CMV antigen stimulation. These TCRs come from a human donor in good health (CMV status not recorded). Some clones in this sample may be carry-over from other donors' samples.

This clonotype was found a few times. The chain is built from TRBV4-1 and TRBJ2-2, with D perhaps TRBD1 or TRBD2 (5 bases each). This CDR3 region has 16 residues. Germline CDR1 and CDR2: MGHRA and YSYEKL. The V end was cut by 4 bases, the J end by 5 bases, with 17 bases between. CDR3 bases: TGCGCCAGCAGCCTAGGGGAGACAGCCTTAACCGGGGAGCTGTTTTTT. The encoded protein is CASSLGETALTGELFF.

This clonotype was found many times. The chain recombines TRBV7-2 with TRBJ2-1; the match to TRBD2 covers 12 bases. V shed 2 bases, J shed 6 bases, and the junction held 5 bases outside the gene matches. Germline V gives CDR1 SGHTA, CDR2 FQGNSA. The CDR3 sequence is 16 residues long. This CDR3 is CASSLTLAGGPNEQFF. CDR3 DNA: TGTGCCAGCAGCTTAACTCTAGCGGGGGGGCCCAATGAGCAGTTCTTC.

This clonotype was picked up a small number of times. The chain carries TRBV7-8 and TRBJ1-2; D remains unclear. The ends were cut back, 0 bases at V and 8 bases at J, with 10 bases in the middle. CDR3 length equals 13 residues. CDR1 SGHVS and CDR2 FQNEAQ come from the germline V gene. CDR3 loop: CASSLARKQGYTF. The CDR3, as DNA: TGTGCCAGCAGCTTAGCGAGAAAACAGGGCTACACCTTC.

This clonotype was detected only a few times. The V and J genes are TRBV7-8 and TRBJ2-2; D possibly corresponds to TRBD1 (5 bases). Trimming removed 5 bases at V and 2 bases at J, with 15 bases between. Per germline, CDR1 SGHVS and CDR2 FQNEAQ. The CDR3 extends over 16 amino acids. CDR3: CASSPWTQFNTGELFF. DNA for the CDR3: TGTGCCAGCAGCCCCTGGACACAGTTTAACACCGGGGAGCTGTTTTTT.

This clonotype was recorded at least ten times. This sequence joins TRBV7-9 and TRBJ2-2; no clear D. This CDR3 spans 12 amino acids. The germline V gene encodes CDR1 SEHNR and CDR2 FQNEAQ (reference sequence). V was trimmed by 3 bases and J by 6 bases, leaving 5 bases between them. CDR3 sequence: CASSLGSGELFF. The CDR3 DNA follows: TGTGCCAGCAGCTTGGGGTCCGGGGAGCTGTTTTTT. Based on the CDR3 plus reference TRBV7-9 and TRBJ2-2, the full variable domain is DTGVSQNPRHKITKRGQNVTFRCDPISEHNRLYWYRQTLGQGPEFLTYFQNEAQLEKSRLLSDRFSAERPKGSFSTLEIQRTEQGDSAMYLCASSLGSGELFFGEGSRLTVL.

The sample holds a few counts of this clonotype. The rearrangement uses TRBV7-9 and TRBJ2-1, with D possibly TRBD2 on 5 matching bases. V lost 2 bases to trimming and J lost 7 bases, with 30 bases between them. This CDR3 comprises 20 residues. Germline V gene sequence: CDR1 SEHNR, CDR2 FQNEAQ (reference sequence). In DNA form, the CDR3 reads TGTGCCAGCAGCTTAATTGGATTGTTCGGCTCGGAGGTACTAGGGAATGAGCAGTTCTTC. Amino acid sequence: CASSLIGLFGSEVLGNEQFF.

The rearrangement links TRBV4-1 to TRBJ1-5; D gene ambiguous. Germline assignment: CDR1 MGHRA and CDR2 YSYEKL. V was cut by 0 bases and J by 0 bases, with 9 bases left in between. The CDR3 consists of 16 residues. This chain's CDR3 is CASSQDTATSNQPQHF. Written as DNA, the CDR3 is TGCGCCAGCAGCCAAGATACAGCGACTAGCAATCAGCCCCAGCATTTT.

The chain has TRBV24-1 and TRBJ2-1, with TRBD1 matching over 7 bases. Trimming took 9 bases from V and 0 from J; bases not matched to a gene: 4. The CDR3 length is 14 residues. Germline V gene sequence: CDR1 KGHDR, CDR2 SFDVKD. The CDR3 spells CATGTGDSYNEQFF. As DNA, the CDR3 is TGTGCCACCGGCACAGGGGACTCCTACAATGAGCAGTTCTTC.

V and J are TRBV6-2 or TRBV6-3 and TRBJ1-1, with 8 nucleotides matching TRBD1. V was clipped by 6 bases and J by 0 bases; unmatched bases: 12. Germline V gives CDR1 MNHEY, CDR2 SVGEGT. This CDR3 has 17 amino acids. CDR3 coding DNA: TGTGCCAGCAGCGGGAGAGGGACAGGAGGTATGAACACTGAAGCTTTCTTT. Amino acids: CASSGRGTGGMNTEAFF.

There are a few counts of this clonotype. The chain carries TRBV6-5 and TRBJ2-7; 9 positions match TRBD2. V lost 0 bases and J lost 4; bases outside the gene matches: 10. The CDR3 runs to 17 residues. CDR1 MNHEY and CDR2 SVGAGI come from the germline V gene. The CDR3 DNA reads as TGTGCCAGCAGTTACTCTTCACAGACTAGCGGTCCTTACGAGCAGTACTTC. It encodes CASSYSSQTSGPYEQYF.

CDR3 in amino acids: CASSSSRGTSLELFF. The CDR3 region has the DNA TGTGCCAGCAGCTCCTCCAGGGGGACATCACTCGAACTGTTTTTT. The rearrangement uses TRBV7-9 and TRBJ1-4; 7 nucleotides match TRBD1. After removal of 4 bases from V and 12 bases from J, the junction contained 14 bases not matched to a gene. Germline-derived CDR1 and CDR2 are SEHNR and FQNEAQ (reference sequence). The CDR3 is 15 amino acids.

This clonotype appeared a few times. The V call is TRBV2, the J call TRBJ1-2, with a tentative D call TRBD1 (5 bases). The germline gives CDR1 SNHLY, CDR2 FYNNEI. The CDR3 has 13 amino acids. The V end was cut by 10 bases, the J end by 2 bases, with 14 bases between. CDR3 amino acids: CATPGRGNYGYTF. In DNA form, the CDR3 reads TGTGCCACCCCGGGTCGGGGGAACTATGGCTACACCTTC.

The rearrangement uses TRBV13 and TRBJ2-1; the D gene is possibly TRBD1 (6 bases). This CDR3 region has 12 residues. The germline V gene has CDR1 PRHDT and CDR2 FYEKMQ (reference sequence). V gave up 5 bases and J gave up 7 bases, with 9 bases separating them. The CDR3 sequence is CASSAGQNEQFF. The CDR3 nucleotides are TGTGCCAGCAGCGCCGGACAGAATGAGCAGTTCTTC.

On this clonotype itself: A much larger clone differs from this one at a single base, so this may be a read error. V usage is TRBV6-1 and J usage is TRBJ2-3; D may be TRBD1 (6 bases). The CDR3 spans 14 residues. Germline-derived CDR1 and CDR2 are MNHNS and SASEGT. The CDR3 region has the DNA TGTGTCAGCAGCGGACAGCCTAGCACAGATACGCAGTATTTT. This sequence encodes CVSSGQPSTDTQYF.

This sequence joins TRBV5-1 and TRBJ1-2; 7 bases line up with TRBD1. The germline gives CDR1 SGHRS, CDR2 YFSETQ. The CDR3 totals 14 residues. J lost 7 bases, V lost 2 bases, and 8 bases had no gene match. In DNA, the CDR3 is TGCGCCAGCAGCTTAGGAACAGGGGAAGGTGGCTACACCTTC. Residues: CASSLGTGEGGYTF.

There are many counts of this clonotype. V and J are TRBV7-2 and TRBJ2-5, with 12 nucleotides matching TRBD1. After removal of 6 bases from V and 4 bases from J, the junction contained 6 bases not matched to a gene. Per germline, CDR1 SGHTA and CDR2 FQGNSA. The CDR3 runs to 15 residues. For the CDR3, the DNA is TGTGCCAGCAGACCCGGGACAGGGGGCTTAGAGACCCAGTACTTC. Translating it yields CASRPGTGGLETQYF. Together with reference TRBV7-2 and TRBJ2-5, the CDR3 gives the full variable domain: GAGVSQSPSNKVTEKGKDVELRCDPISGHTALYWYRQSLGQGLEFLIYFQGNSAPDKSGLPSDRFSAERTGGSVSTLTIQRTQQEDSAVYLCASRPGTGGLETQYFGPGTRLLVL.

This clonotype was seen a few times. V and J are TRBV4-1 and TRBJ1-6, with 8 positions matching TRBD1. The CDR3 totals 14 residues. CDR1 MGHRA and CDR2 YSYEKL come from the germline V gene. Trimming at V came to 6 bases and at J to 6 bases, leaving 4 bases not matched to a gene. DNA for the CDR3: TGCGCCAGCAGAGGACAGGGACTTAATTCACCCCTCCACTTT. This translates into CASRGQGLNSPLHF.

J is TRBJ1-5 and V is TRBV5-6; D call uncertain. Germline loops: CDR1 SGHDT, CDR2 YYEEEE. Deletions cut 1 base from V and 1 base from J, with 12 bases between. The CDR3 sequence is 16 residues long. As DNA, the CDR3 is TGTGCCAGCAGCTTGCGGAGTGAGGGAAGCAATCAGCCCCAGCATTTT. Translation: CASSLRSEGSNQPQHF.

The CDR3 loop reads CASSVSGQGRLNTEAFF. The CDR3 nucleotides read TGTGCCAGCAGCGTAAGTGGACAGGGGAGATTGAACACTGAAGCTTTCTTT. This chain joins TRBV11-3 and TRBJ1-1; the match to TRBD1 covers 9 bases. Germline lookup yields CDR1 SGHNT and CDR2 YENEEA. This CDR3 is 17 amino acids long. V lost 5 bases and J lost 0; bases outside the gene matches: 10.

This clonotype appeared many times. The chain is built from TRBV7-2 and TRBJ2-1, with D uncertain. Germline V gives CDR1 SGHTA, CDR2 FQGNSA. Trimming removed 4 bases from V and 1 base from J, with 8 bases in between. This CDR3 contains 14 residues. The CDR3 region is CASSSERSYNEQFF. In DNA form, the CDR3 reads TGTGCCAGCAGCTCGGAAAGATCCTACAATGAGCAGTTCTTC.

This clonotype was recorded many times. The V and J genes are TRBV6-1 and TRBJ1-5; D possibly corresponds to TRBD1 (6 bases). CDR3 length: 14 residues. The V gene lost 6 bases and the J gene lost 2 bases, with 11 bases spanning the gap. Germline values: CDR1 MNHNS, CDR2 SASEGT. The CDR3 loop is CASRTGFGNQPQHF. The CDR3 bases are TGTGCCAGCAGAACAGGGTTTGGCAATCAGCCCCAGCATTTT.

This clonotype was seen a few times. One end of the junction is discordant with germline, which a read error may explain. CDR3 coding DNA: TGTGCTAGCAGCTTACGGGGGGGACTAGACTACAATGAGCAGTTCTTC. Its translation is CASSLRGGLDYNEQFF. The chain employs TRBV7-7 and TRBJ2-1; TRBD2 aligns across 8 bases. CDR3 length equals 16 residues. Germline V lookup: CDR1 SSHAT, CDR2 FNYEAQ (reference sequence).

The chain combines TRBV6-1 with TRBJ2-7, with D tentatively TRBD1 or TRBD2 (5 bases each). V lost 1 base and J 2 bases, leaving 15 bases between the germline ends. This CDR3 is 16 amino acids long. Germline V lookup: CDR1 MNHNS, CDR2 SASEGT. The CDR3 DNA reads TGTGCCAGCAGTGAAGGGTTCGGGACCCAAGCCTACGAGCAGTACTTC. Its translation: CASSEGFGTQAYEQYF.

V and J are TRBV19 and TRBJ2-1, with a tentative D call TRBD2 (5 bases). The V end lost 5 bases, the J end lost 3 bases, and 14 bases lay between the germline ends. In germline, CDR1 is LNHDA, CDR2 SQIVND (reference sequence). The CDR3 has 15 residues. The CDR3 region is CASSYGIGDYNEQFF. The CDR3 DNA sequence: TGTGCCAGTAGTTACGGGATTGGAGACTACAATGAGCAGTTCTTC.